The rows below give T cell receptor beta chains drawn from one sample of a study of shared T cell receptors in the human thymus. Generated by immunoSEQ multiplex PCR, the TCRdb table keeps only in-frame clones and is missing some. The sample has over 650,000 clones; about 89% are singletons. This sample also belongs to another study, concerning human thymus T cells.

Sequenced material: thymocytes. These receptors all stem from a boy in the first two years of life with a congenital heart defect. The CDR3 runs from the conserved cysteine through the conserved F or W. D genes are given only for firm matches. The size field is filled for only some rows; it gives once, few, many or a size class.

clone_size: few
d_call: TRBD2
v_call: TRBV7-9
j_call: TRBJ2-3
cdr3_aa: CASSPGLSTDTQYF
cdr3_nt: TGTGCCAGCAGCCCGGGACTAAGCACAGATACGCAGTATTTT

clone_size: -
d_call: TRBD1
v_call: TRBV7-9
j_call: TRBJ2-2
cdr3_aa: CASSLPRDRDHTGELFF
cdr3_nt: TGTGCCAGCAGCTTACCCCGTGACAGGGATCACACCGGGGAGCTGTTTTTT

clone_size: -
d_call: TRBD2
v_call: TRBV23-1
j_call: TRBJ2-2
cdr3_aa: CASSSQPSYLAGPNTGELFF
cdr3_nt: TGCGCCAGCAGTTCCCAACCATCCTACCTAGCGGGGCCGAACACCGGGGAGCTGTTTTTT

clone_size: -
d_call: -
v_call: TRBV2
j_call: TRBJ2-5
cdr3_aa: CASSDQGNLGSYQETQYF
cdr3_nt: TGTGCCAGCAGTGATCAGGGCAACCTGGGATCTTACCAAGAGACCCAGTACTTC

clone_size: -
d_call: -
v_call: TRBV10-3
j_call: TRBJ2-5
cdr3_aa: CAISDPWSQETQYF
cdr3_nt: TGTGCCATCAGTGATCCTTGGAGCCAAGAGACCCAGTACTTC

clone_size: -
d_call: TRBD2
v_call: TRBV12-5
j_call: TRBJ2-7
cdr3_aa: CASGLLAESSYEQYF
cdr3_nt: TGTGCTAGTGGTTTGCTAGCGGAGAGCTCCTACGAGCAGTACTTC

clone_size: -
d_call: -
v_call: TRBV28
j_call: TRBJ2-3
cdr3_aa: CASSGQHPGQGGGTQYF
cdr3_nt: TGTGCCAGCAGTGGACAACATCCCGGACAGGGAGGGGGTACGCAGTATTTT

clone_size: -
d_call: TRBD1
v_call: TRBV5-6
j_call: TRBJ1-4
cdr3_aa: CASSLGTGGRQKLFF
cdr3_nt: TGTGCCAGCAGCTTGGGGACAGGGGGTCGGCAAAAACTGTTTTTT

clone_size: few
d_call: TRBD1
v_call: TRBV4-1
j_call: TRBJ1-6
cdr3_aa: CASSPRTGNSSYNSPLHF
cdr3_nt: TGCGCCAGCAGCCCGCGGACAGGCAATAGCTCCTATAATTCACCCCTCCACTTT

clone_size: -
d_call: TRBD1
v_call: TRBV18
j_call: TRBJ2-1
cdr3_aa: CASSPWDSIAYNEQFF
cdr3_nt: TGTGCCAGCTCACCTTGGGACAGCATAGCGTACAATGAGCAGTTCTTC

clone_size: once
d_call: TRBD1
v_call: TRBV7-2
j_call: TRBJ2-7
cdr3_aa: CASSQDGTGGILPDYEQYF
cdr3_nt: TGTGCCAGCAGCCAAGACGGGACAGGGGGAATTTTACCCGACTACGAGCAGTACTTC

clone_size: -
d_call: TRBD1
v_call: TRBV9
j_call: TRBJ2-1
cdr3_aa: CASSVGQGADNEQFF
cdr3_nt: TGTGCCAGCAGCGTGGGACAGGGGGCCGACAATGAGCAGTTCTTC

clone_size: -
d_call: -
v_call: TRBV19
j_call: TRBJ1-5
cdr3_aa: CASSIVKGNQPQHF
cdr3_nt: TGTGCCAGTAGTATAGTGAAGGGGAATCAGCCCCAGCATTTT

clone_size: -
d_call: TRBD1
v_call: TRBV27
j_call: TRBJ1-6
cdr3_aa: CASSLILGDRDSPLHF
cdr3_nt: TGTGCCAGCAGTTTAATTTTAGGCGACAGGGATTCACCCCTCCACTTT

clone_size: -
d_call: -
v_call: TRBV19
j_call: TRBJ2-7
cdr3_aa: CASSEGNYEQYF
cdr3_nt: TGTGCCAGTAGTGAGGGAAACTACGAGCAGTACTTC

clone_size: -
d_call: -
v_call: TRBV18
j_call: TRBJ1-5
cdr3_aa: CASSPPPGSGQPQHF
cdr3_nt: TGTGCCAGCTCACCACCTCCGGGTAGTGGTCAGCCCCAGCATTTT

clone_size: -
d_call: -
v_call: TRBV7-2
j_call: TRBJ2-7
cdr3_aa: CASSSQGVGYEQYF
cdr3_nt: TGTGCCAGCAGCTCCCAAGGGGTCGGCTACGAGCAGTACTTC

clone_size: -
d_call: -
v_call: TRBV10-2
j_call: TRBJ1-6
cdr3_aa: CASSGGTPYNSPLHF
cdr3_nt: TGCGCCAGCAGTGGGGGGACACCCTATAATTCACCCCTCCACTTT

clone_size: -
d_call: TRBD2
v_call: TRBV25-1
j_call: TRBJ2-2
cdr3_aa: CASSKRAGGPIGELFF
cdr3_nt: TGTGCCAGCAGTAAGAGAGCGGGAGGGCCTATTGGGGAGCTGTTTTTT

clone_size: once
d_call: TRBD1
v_call: TRBV4-1
j_call: TRBJ2-3
cdr3_aa: CASSQTRTGRRTDTQYF
cdr3_nt: TGCGCCAGCAGCCAAACCCGGACAGGGAGGAGGACAGATACGCAGTATTTT

clone_size: few
d_call: TRBD1
v_call: TRBV4-2
j_call: TRBJ2-5
cdr3_aa: CASSQAGQGCQTQYF
cdr3_nt: TGTGCCAGCAGCCAAGCCGGACAGGGGTGTCAGACCCAGTACTTC

clone_size: -
d_call: -
v_call: TRBV4-1
j_call: TRBJ1-5
cdr3_aa: CASSQVVRGGSNQPQHF
cdr3_nt: TGCGCCAGCAGCCAAGTAGTCAGGGGAGGGAGCAATCAGCCCCAGCATTTT

clone_size: -
d_call: TRBD2
v_call: TRBV2
j_call: TRBJ2-1
cdr3_aa: CASIPLALAGPSSYNEQFF
cdr3_nt: TGTGCCAGCATCCCCTTGGCCCTAGCGGGACCAAGCTCCTACAATGAGCAGTTCTTC

clone_size: once
d_call: -
v_call: TRBV6-4
j_call: TRBJ1-1
cdr3_aa: CASSDTSTGTTNTEAFF
cdr3_nt: TGTGCCAGCAGTGACACCTCCACCGGGACAACGAACACTGAAGCTTTCTTT

clone_size: -
d_call: TRBD2
v_call: TRBV4-1
j_call: TRBJ2-7
cdr3_aa: CASSPATSGSSYEQYF
cdr3_nt: TGCGCCAGCAGCCCCGCGACTAGCGGATCCTCCTACGAGCAGTACTTC

clone_size: -
d_call: -
v_call: TRBV4-1
j_call: TRBJ1-2
cdr3_aa: CASSQDGGEEVYGYTF
cdr3_nt: TGCGCCAGCAGCCAAGATGGCGGGGAGGAAGTATATGGCTACACCTTC

clone_size: -
d_call: -
v_call: TRBV28
j_call: TRBJ1-2
cdr3_aa: CASIGWAGSYGYTF
cdr3_nt: TGTGCCAGCATTGGATGGGCAGGAAGCTATGGCTACACCTTC

clone_size: -
d_call: -
v_call: TRBV9
j_call: TRBJ1-4
cdr3_aa: CASSLRYSPNEKLFF
cdr3_nt: TGTGCCAGCAGCCTAAGGTACAGCCCTAATGAAAAACTGTTTTTT

clone_size: -
d_call: TRBD1
v_call: TRBV30
j_call: TRBJ2-1
cdr3_aa: CAWGPTGLGNEQFF
cdr3_nt: TGTGCCTGGGGGCCGACAGGGCTTGGCAATGAGCAGTTCTTC

clone_size: -
d_call: TRBD1
v_call: TRBV5-6
j_call: TRBJ2-7
cdr3_aa: CASSLDRDRPRGEQYF
cdr3_nt: TGTGCCAGCAGCTTAGACCGGGACAGGCCCCGCGGCGAGCAGTACTTC

clone_size: once
d_call: -
v_call: TRBV29-1
j_call: TRBJ2-3
cdr3_aa: CSVEGTGSSTDTQYF
cdr3_nt: TGCAGCGTTGAAGGAACAGGGTCAAGCACAGATACGCAGTATTTT

clone_size: -
d_call: TRBD2
v_call: TRBV9
j_call: TRBJ2-1
cdr3_aa: CASSVAAGLAGASSYNEQFF
cdr3_nt: TGTGCCAGCAGCGTAGCTGCAGGACTAGCGGGGGCCAGCTCCTACAATGAGCAGTTCTTC

clone_size: -
d_call: -
v_call: TRBV27
j_call: TRBJ1-5
cdr3_aa: CASSLSGLGRNNQPQHF
cdr3_nt: TGTGCCAGCAGTTTATCGGGGCTGGGCCGGAACAATCAGCCCCAGCATTTT

clone_size: few
d_call: -
v_call: TRBV21-1
j_call: TRBJ1-2
cdr3_aa: CASSKELTGTNTYGYTF
cdr3_nt: TGTGCCAGCAGCAAAGAACTAACAGGGACCAACACTTATGGCTACACCTTC

clone_size: -
d_call: TRBD1
v_call: TRBV18
j_call: TRBJ1-1
cdr3_aa: CASSPRDRGPYTEAFF
cdr3_nt: TGTGCCAGCTCACCACGGGACAGGGGGCCGTACACTGAAGCTTTCTTT

clone_size: -
d_call: -
v_call: TRBV10-3
j_call: TRBJ1-2
cdr3_aa: CAISESAKGYTF
cdr3_nt: TGTGCCATCAGTGAGTCGGCCAAGGGCTACACCTTC

clone_size: -
d_call: TRBD1
v_call: TRBV5-1
j_call: TRBJ2-2
cdr3_aa: CASSLPGQGVAGELFF
cdr3_nt: TGCGCCAGCAGCTTGCCGGGACAGGGGGTCGCCGGGGAGCTGTTTTTT

clone_size: -
d_call: TRBD1
v_call: TRBV6-1
j_call: TRBJ1-2
cdr3_aa: CASSDGGQALYGYTF
cdr3_nt: TGTGCCAGCAGTGATGGGGGACAGGCCCTCTATGGCTACACCTTC

clone_size: -
d_call: TRBD1
v_call: TRBV7-2
j_call: TRBJ2-7
cdr3_aa: CASSPPDRDYEQYF
cdr3_nt: TGTGCCAGCAGCCCTCCGGACAGGGACTACGAGCAGTACTTC

clone_size: few
d_call: -
v_call: TRBV28
j_call: TRBJ1-5
cdr3_aa: CASSRLRRAPTNQPQHF
cdr3_nt: TGTGCCAGCAGCCGCCTCCGCAGGGCCCCGACGAATCAGCCCCAGCATTTT

clone_size: -
d_call: -
v_call: TRBV7-9
j_call: TRBJ2-7
cdr3_aa: CASALDKAYEQYF
cdr3_nt: TGTGCCAGCGCCTTGGACAAAGCCTACGAGCAGTACTTC

clone_size: -
d_call: TRBD2
v_call: TRBV6-6
j_call: TRBJ2-5
cdr3_aa: CASRRTSGGEETQYF
cdr3_nt: TGTGCCAGCAGAAGAACTAGCGGGGGGGAAGAGACCCAGTACTTC

clone_size: -
d_call: -
v_call: TRBV14
j_call: TRBJ1-1
cdr3_aa: CASSQRTGTDNTEAFF
cdr3_nt: TGTGCCAGCAGCCAGAGAACCGGGACTGACAACACTGAAGCTTTCTTT

clone_size: once
d_call: -
v_call: TRBV27
j_call: TRBJ2-3
cdr3_aa: CASSLSKPGAKWDTQYF
cdr3_nt: TGTGCCAGCAGTCTGTCTAAACCGGGAGCCAAATGGGATACGCAGTATTTT

clone_size: -
d_call: -
v_call: TRBV5-1
j_call: TRBJ2-7
cdr3_aa: CASSLVSRRGLPYEQYF
cdr3_nt: TGCGCCAGCAGCTTAGTTAGTCGGAGGGGGCTTCCCTACGAGCAGTACTTC

clone_size: -
d_call: TRBD1
v_call: TRBV2
j_call: TRBJ1-5
cdr3_aa: CASTRRRDRAHQPQHF
cdr3_nt: TGTGCCAGCACTAGAAGGCGGGACAGGGCCCATCAGCCCCAGCATTTT

clone_size: -
d_call: -
v_call: TRBV27
j_call: TRBJ1-6
cdr3_aa: CASSLLDRDDSPLHF
cdr3_nt: TGTGCCAGCAGTTTATTAGACAGAGATGATTCACCCCTCCACTTT

clone_size: -
d_call: -
v_call: TRBV10-3
j_call: TRBJ2-5
cdr3_aa: CAISESGLRALETQYF
cdr3_nt: TGTGCCATCAGTGAGTCAGGACTACGGGCGTTAGAGACCCAGTACTTC

clone_size: once
d_call: -
v_call: TRBV5-4
j_call: TRBJ2-1
cdr3_aa: CASSLARAAFSSYNEQFF
cdr3_nt: TGTGCCAGCAGCTTGGCCAGGGCAGCCTTTAGCTCCTACAATGAGCAGTTCTTC

clone_size: -
d_call: -
v_call: TRBV9
j_call: TRBJ2-5
cdr3_aa: CASSVGRLAIQETQYF
cdr3_nt: TGTGCCAGCAGCGTAGGGCGGCTAGCGATTCAAGAGACCCAGTACTTC

clone_size: few
d_call: TRBD1
v_call: TRBV14
j_call: TRBJ2-7
cdr3_aa: CASSQDNVFEGQGAYEQYF
cdr3_nt: TGTGCCAGCAGCCAAGATAACGTTTTTGAGGGACAGGGGGCTTACGAGCAGTACTTC

clone_size: -
d_call: TRBD1
v_call: TRBV28
j_call: TRBJ2-2
cdr3_aa: CASSLLTRQGNTGELFF
cdr3_nt: TGTGCCAGCAGTTTATTAACTCGACAGGGGAACACCGGGGAGCTGTTTTTT

clone_size: few
d_call: -
v_call: TRBV4-2
j_call: TRBJ1-3
cdr3_aa: CASKTSLGTYSGNTIYF
cdr3_nt: TGTGCCAGCAAGACATCTCTAGGGACATACTCTGGAAACACCATATATTTT

clone_size: -
d_call: TRBD1
v_call: TRBV28
j_call: TRBJ1-5
cdr3_aa: CASSFSTGQGSWGNQPQHF
cdr3_nt: TGTGCCAGCAGTTTTAGCACGGGACAGGGAAGTTGGGGCAATCAGCCCCAGCATTTT